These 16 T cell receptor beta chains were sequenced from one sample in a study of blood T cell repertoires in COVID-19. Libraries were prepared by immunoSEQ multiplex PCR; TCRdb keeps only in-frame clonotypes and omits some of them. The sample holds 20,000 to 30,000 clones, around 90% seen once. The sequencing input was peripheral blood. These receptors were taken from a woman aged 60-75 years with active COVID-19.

The CDR3 bases are TGCGCCAGCAGCAATCAGGCAGGACTAGCGGGAGTCAATGAGCAGTTCTTC. As protein: CASSNQAGLAGVNEQFF. The rearrangement joins TRBV5-1 to TRBJ2-1; 13 bases align to TRBD2. Germline lookup yields CDR1 SGHRS and CDR2 YFSETQ. The junction had 10 bases not matched to a gene; V was cut back by 4 bases and J by 6 bases. The CDR3 sequence is 17 residues long.

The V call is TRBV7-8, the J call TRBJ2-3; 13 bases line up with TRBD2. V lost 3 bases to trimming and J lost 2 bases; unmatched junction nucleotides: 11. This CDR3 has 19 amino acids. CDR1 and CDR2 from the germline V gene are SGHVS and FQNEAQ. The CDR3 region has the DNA TGTGCCAGCAGCTTCCAACGGCCACTAGCGGGAGGGACCACAGATACGCAGTATTTT. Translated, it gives CASSFQRPLAGGTTDTQYF. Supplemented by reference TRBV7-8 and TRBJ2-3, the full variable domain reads GAGVSQSPRYKVAKRGQDVALRCDPISGHVSLFWYQQALGQGPEFLTYFQNEAQLDKSGLPSDRFFAERPEGSVSTLKIQRTQQEDSAVYLCASSFQRPLAGGTTDTQYFGPGTRLTVL.

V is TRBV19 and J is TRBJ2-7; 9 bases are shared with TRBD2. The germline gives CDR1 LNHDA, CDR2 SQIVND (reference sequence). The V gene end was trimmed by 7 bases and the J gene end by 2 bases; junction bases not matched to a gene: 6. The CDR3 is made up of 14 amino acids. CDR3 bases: TGTGCCAGTAATCCGACTAGCGGAGCCTACGAGCAGTACTTC. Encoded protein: CASNPTSGAYEQYF.

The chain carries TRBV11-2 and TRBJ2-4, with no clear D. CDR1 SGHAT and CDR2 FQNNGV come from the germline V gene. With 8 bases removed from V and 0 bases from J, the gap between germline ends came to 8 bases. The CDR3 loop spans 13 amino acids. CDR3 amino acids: CASAQLAKNIQYF. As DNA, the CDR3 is TGTGCCAGCGCACAGCTAGCCAAAAACATTCAGTACTTC.

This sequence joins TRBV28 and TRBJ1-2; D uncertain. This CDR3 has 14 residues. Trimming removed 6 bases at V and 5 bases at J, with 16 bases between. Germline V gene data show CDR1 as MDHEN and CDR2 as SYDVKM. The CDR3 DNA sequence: TGTGCCAGCAGCCATTTCCCTGCGGCTTATGGCTACACCTTC. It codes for CASSHFPAAYGYTF.

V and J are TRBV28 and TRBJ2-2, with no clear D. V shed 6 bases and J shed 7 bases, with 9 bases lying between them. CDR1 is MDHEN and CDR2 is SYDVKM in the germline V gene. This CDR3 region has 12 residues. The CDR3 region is CASRRPGGELFF. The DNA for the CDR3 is TGTGCCAGCAGACGTCCAGGCGGGGAGCTGTTTTTT.

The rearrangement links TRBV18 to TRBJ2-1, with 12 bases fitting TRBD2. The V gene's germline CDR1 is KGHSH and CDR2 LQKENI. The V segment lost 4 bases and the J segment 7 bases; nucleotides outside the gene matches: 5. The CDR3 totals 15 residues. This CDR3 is CASSLLAGGENEQFF. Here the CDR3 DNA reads TGTGCCAGCTCACTGCTAGCGGGAGGGGAGAATGAGCAGTTCTTC.

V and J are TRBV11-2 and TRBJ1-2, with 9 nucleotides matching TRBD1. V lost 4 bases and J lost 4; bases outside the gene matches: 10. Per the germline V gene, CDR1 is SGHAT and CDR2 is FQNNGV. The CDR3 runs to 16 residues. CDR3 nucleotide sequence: TGTGCCAGCAGCTCCCTCGCCGGGACAGGGACCTATGGCTACACCTTC. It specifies CASSSLAGTGTYGYTF. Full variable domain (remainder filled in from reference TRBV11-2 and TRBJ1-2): EAGVAQSPRYKIIEKRQSVAFWCNPISGHATLYWYQQILGQGPKLLIQFQNNGVVDDSQLPKDRFSAERLKGVDSTLKIQPAKLEDSAVYLCASSSLAGTGTYGYTFGSGTRLTVV.

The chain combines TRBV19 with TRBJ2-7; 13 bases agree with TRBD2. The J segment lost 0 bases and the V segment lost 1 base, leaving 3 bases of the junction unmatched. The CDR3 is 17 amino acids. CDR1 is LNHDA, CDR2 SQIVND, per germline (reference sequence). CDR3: CASSIALAGGPSYEQYF. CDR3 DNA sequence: TGTGCCAGTAGTATAGCACTAGCGGGAGGGCCCTCCTACGAGCAGTACTTC. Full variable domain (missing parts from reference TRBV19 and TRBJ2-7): DGGITQSPKYLFRKEGQNVTLSCEQNLNHDAMYWYRQDPGQGLRLIYYSQIVNDFQKGDIAEGYSVSREKKESFPLTVTSAQKNPTAFYLCASSIALAGGPSYEQYFGPGTRLTVT.

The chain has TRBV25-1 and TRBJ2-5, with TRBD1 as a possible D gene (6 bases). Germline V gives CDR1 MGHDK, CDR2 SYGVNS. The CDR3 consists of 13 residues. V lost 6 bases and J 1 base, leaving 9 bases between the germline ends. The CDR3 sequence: CASSLQGQETQYF. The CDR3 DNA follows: TGTGCCAGCAGCTTACAGGGCCAAGAGACCCAGTACTTC.

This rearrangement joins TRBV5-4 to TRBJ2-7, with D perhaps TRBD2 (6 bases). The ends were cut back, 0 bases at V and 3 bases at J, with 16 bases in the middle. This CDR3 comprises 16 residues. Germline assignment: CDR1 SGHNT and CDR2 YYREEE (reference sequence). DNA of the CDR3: TGTGCCAGCAGCTTGGCCCCAGGGACTTCGAACTACGAGCAGTACTTC. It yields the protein CASSLAPGTSNYEQYF.

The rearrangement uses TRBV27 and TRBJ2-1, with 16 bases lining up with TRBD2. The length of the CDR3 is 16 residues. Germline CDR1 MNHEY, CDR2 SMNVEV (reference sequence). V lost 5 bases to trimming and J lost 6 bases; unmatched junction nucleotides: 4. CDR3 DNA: TGTGCCAGCAGTCTGGGACTAGCGGGAGGGAGCAATGAGCAGTTCTTC. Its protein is CASSLGLAGGSNEQFF.

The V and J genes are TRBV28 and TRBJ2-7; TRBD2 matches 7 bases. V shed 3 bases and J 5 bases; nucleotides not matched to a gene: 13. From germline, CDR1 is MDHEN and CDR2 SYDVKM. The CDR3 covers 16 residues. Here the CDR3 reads CASSFPTSDYWNEQYF. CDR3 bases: TGTGCCAGCAGTTTCCCAACTAGCGATTACTGGAACGAGCAGTACTTC.

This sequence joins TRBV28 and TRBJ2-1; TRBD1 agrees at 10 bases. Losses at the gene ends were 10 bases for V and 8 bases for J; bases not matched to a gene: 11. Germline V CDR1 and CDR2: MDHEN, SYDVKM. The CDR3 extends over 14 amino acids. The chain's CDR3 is CATTRGQGVYEQFF. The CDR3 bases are TGTGCCACCACCCGCGGACAGGGGGTGTATGAGCAGTTCTTC.

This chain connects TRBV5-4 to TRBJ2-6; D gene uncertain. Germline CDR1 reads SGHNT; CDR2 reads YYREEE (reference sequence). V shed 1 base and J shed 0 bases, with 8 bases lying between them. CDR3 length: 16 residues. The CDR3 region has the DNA TGTGCCAGCAGCTTGCCGAGAGACTCTGGGGCCAACGTCCTGACTTTC. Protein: CASSLPRDSGANVLTF.

The chain's CDR3 is CASRRTGTDGNTIYF. CDR3 bases: TGTGCCAGCAGACGCACCGGGACAGATGGAAACACCATATATTTT. This chain uses TRBV16 with TRBJ1-3, with TRBD1 identical over 7 bases. Trimming cost V 6 bases and J 3 bases; bases outside gene matches: 8. The CDR3 contains 15 residues. Germline V CDR1 and CDR2: KGHSY, FQNENV.